This T cell receptor beta chain emerged from a study of blood T cell repertoires in COVID-19 (dated by TCRdb to the early 2020s). Context from the whole study: Samples covering the acute and convalescent phases of COVID-19 were provided by collaborators in the United States, Italy and Spain. The material from the prospective study consisted of cDNA or gDNA derived from T cells, B-cell-depleted T cells, or PBMCs. Subjects who had been exposed to COVID-19, were actively infected with it, or had recovered from it provided the deeply sampled blood TCRbeta repertoires that made up the dataset. The samples were drawn from the first 160 participants of the ongoing ImmuneRACE study and from 1,254 subjects provided by 6 global collaborators. Nearly every sample came with metadata listing a de-identified subject ID, COVID-19 status, age in years and sex. Where HLA class I and class II types were available, the types were taken from metadata supplied by the sample provider, not from assay-based typing. The repertoires were released in a freely available public database meant as a resource for research on the immune response to SARS-CoV-2.

From a lookup of the germline V gene, CDR1 and CDR2 are KGHDR and SFDVKD. At the junction V is shortened by 2 bases and J by 8 bases; bases outside the gene matches: 8. The CDR3, cysteine through phenylalanine, is 15 amino acids long. Only the CDR3 portion is preserved as DNA: 45 bases, with reading frame beginning at the first base. Whole blood was collected in K2EDTA tubes by collaborating institutions according to the institutions' own protocols. Collaborator samples were shipped for TCRbeta analysis as frozen whole blood, isolated PBMCs, or DNA extracted from either sample type. TCRbeta CDR3 regions were amplified from genomic DNA by means of the immunoSEQ Assay, a bias-controlled multiplex PCR. The original methods were these. Nucleated cell counts per sample were estimated from amplification of reference gene primers within the assay. Sequence reads were collapsed and filtered to measure the absolute abundance of every unique TCRbeta CDR3 rearrangement. For each sample, productive Simpson clonality was calculated by taking the square root of Simpson's diversity index across productive rearrangements. The clones in this table, taken by TCRdb from immuneACCESS, are in-frame only. Not every clone is retained; where verified, under half of the shortfall comes from an unresolved V gene, and the cause of the rest is unknown. V and J calls and clone size are copied from that table; D and trimming were computed from the DNA. Across this sample there are hundreds of thousands of clones, with 83% seen only once. The top ten clones comprise under 3% of the sample.

A word on this clone: Its antigen is currently not known. The record has no base qualities; no much larger clone is one base away.

Study-wide findings and limitations: Clinical and demographic metadata were provided uncurated, with the amount varying by source and participant.

The TCR sequence derives from a woman in her seventies with active or convalescent COVID-19. Rearrangement joined TRBV24-1 to TRBJ2-3; 8 nucleotides in the junction match TRBD2. Sequenced sample: peripheral blood. The encoded CDR3 is CATSDSGTAGGTQYF. Read as DNA, the sequence is TGTGCCACCAGTGATTCGGGCACGGCGGGGGGTACGCAGTATTTT.